The sequence of this T cell receptor (beta chain) was determined in a study of radiation and T cells in renal cell carcinoma. Study at large: Nephrectomy followed 15 Gy stereotactic body radiation by 4 weeks.

The time point: blood 2 weeks post-SBRT. Treatment here: 15 Gy SBRT to primary tumor, nephrectomy 4 weeks later. This renal cell carcinoma was of the clear cell type. V lost 5 bases and J 8 bases, leaving 19 bases between the germline ends. Germline CDR1 reads MNHEY; CDR2 reads SMNVEV (reference sequence). The CDR3 loop spans 15 amino acids. Note on this clone: Its target is unknown.

This table comes from immunoSEQ multiplex PCR, and its TCRdb copy is limited to in-frame clones, with some not included. Among 100,000 to 150,000 clones listed, about four fifths were seen once. Study-level points and caveats: Baseline intratumoral clonotype presence is unknown without pretreatment biopsies.

The specimen comprised blood, sampled from a patient whose treatment included radiotherapy and nephrectomy. The chain links TRBV27 to TRBJ2-1; D could derive from TRBD1 or TRBD2 (8 bases each). The receptor's source is a man aged 45-60 years with renal cell carcinoma. CDR3 sequence reads: CASSQGAGREDEQFF. The CDR3 nucleotides are TGTGCCAGCAGTCAGGGGGCAGGGCGGGAGGATGAGCAGTTCTTC.